The clone carrying this T cell receptor (beta chain) was detected ten times or more. Time point given: blood at routine non-recurrence follow-up after resection. Sequencing covered unsorted whole RNA taken from tumor, nontumor lung or frozen PBMC. The CDR3 has 15 amino acids. Germline values: CDR1 SGHAT, CDR2 FQNNGV. With 3 bases removed from V and 5 bases from J, the gap between germline ends came to 17 bases. The sample originates from a study of spatial heterogeneity in lung cancer. TCRdb used MiXCR to reprocess the 5' RACE reads, holding one entry per CDR3 protein. The profile shows some 120,000 distinct CDR3 sequences, more than 9% of them singletons.

Sample: PBMCs, taken at follow-up. This sequence joins TRBV11-2 and TRBJ2-7; D gene uncertain. The origin of this receptor is a male donor with early-stage non-small cell lung cancer. The CDR3 is CASSFALTRADEQYF. The CDR3 DNA follows: TGTGCCAGCAGCTTTGCTCTAACACGGGCGGACGAGCAGTACTTC.